These 25 T cell receptor beta chains originate from one sample sequenced in a study of early T cells in non-severe SARS-CoV-2 infection. TCRdb analysed the 5' RACE reads with MiXCR anew, one entry per CDR3 protein. The sample has 25,000 to 35,000 distinct CDR3 sequences; approximately 5% are singletons. Sequencing input: whole blood. These receptors were collected from an adult who was a healthcare worker with PCR-confirmed SARS-CoV-2 infection or an uninfected control (not recorded which).

This clonotype has at least ten counts. The CDR3 reads CASSSSSAGSVYEQYF. CDR3 bases: TGTGCCAGCAGTTCCAGTTCGGCAGGGTCCGTCTACGAGCAGTACTTC. The J gene is TRBJ2-7, the V gene TRBV6-2 or TRBV6-3, with D perhaps TRBD1 (5 bases). The CDR3 spans 16 residues. V was cut by 4 bases and J by 3 bases, with 19 bases left in between. Germline CDR1 MNHEY, CDR2 SVGEGT.

This clonotype has at least ten counts. The rearrangement joins TRBV28 to TRBJ1-4; 10 nucleotides line up with TRBD1. With 6 bases clipped from V and 9 bases from J, the junction kept 10 bases outside the gene matches. Germline V gives CDR1 MDHEN, CDR2 SYDVKM. This CDR3 region has 15 residues. The DNA of the CDR3 is TGTGCCAGCAGAAAGGGGACAGGGGAAGGTAAAAAACTGTTTTTT. Amino acids: CASRKGTGEGKKLFF.

This clonotype was counted at least ten times. CDR3 DNA: TGTGCCAGCAGCCATCAGGCGGGGGGGCCCCCAGATACGCAGTATTTT. Translated, it gives CASSHQAGGPPDTQYF. The rearrangement joins TRBV5-4 to TRBJ2-3, with 9 positions matching TRBD2. Trimming at V came to 4 bases and at J to 4 bases, leaving 10 bases not matched to a gene. CDR3 length: 16 residues. CDR1 and CDR2 (germline): SGHNT, YYREEE (reference sequence). Drawing the rest from reference TRBV5-4 and TRBJ2-3, the complete variable domain is ETGVTQSPTHLIKTRGQQVTLRCSSQSGHNTVSWYQQALGQGPQFIFQYYREEENGRGNFPPRFSGLQFPNYSSELNVNALELDDSALYLCASSHQAGGPPDTQYFGPGTRLTVL.

This clonotype was observed at least ten times. The rearrangement uses TRBV11-2 and TRBJ2-3; maybe TRBD2 (6 bases). V was pared by 5 bases and J by 5 bases, with 20 bases between. The germline CDR1 and CDR2 sequences are SGHAT and FQNNGV. This CDR3 is 16 amino acids long. CDR3 amino acids: CASSLRTGTLRDTQYF. The CDR3 DNA sequence: TGTGCCAGCAGCCTACGTACCGGGACTTTGAGAGATACGCAGTATTTT.

In its sample, this clonotype was seen many times. The chain joins TRBV11-2 to TRBJ2-5; D is undetermined. Germline V CDR1 and CDR2: SGHAT, FQNNGV. Trimming shortened V by 2 bases and J by 5 bases, and 3 bases separated the two germline ends. The CDR3 has 11 residues. DNA for the CDR3: TGTGCCAGCAGCTTACACGAGACCCAGTACTTC. It specifies CASSLHETQYF.

This clonotype was detected a few times. The CDR3 protein is CSVVTQGEKLFF. As DNA, the CDR3 is TGCAGCGTTGTGACTCAGGGTGAAAAACTGTTTTTT. The gene calls are TRBV29-1 and TRBJ1-4, with a possible D match to TRBD1 (5 bases). V was cut by 4 bases and J by 7 bases, with 10 bases left in between. CDR1 and CDR2 (germline): SQVTM, ANQGSEA. The CDR3 is 12 residues long.

This clonotype was found a few times. V gene TRBV7-6 combines with J gene TRBJ2-7; the D gene is possibly TRBD1 (6 bases). Germline loops: CDR1 SGHVS, CDR2 FNYEAQ. The CDR3 extends over 18 amino acids. V lost 4 bases and J lost 0, with 22 bases in between. The CDR3 loop is CASSYNPGQPPNSYEQYF. CDR3 nucleotides: TGTGCCAGCAGCTACAACCCTGGACAGCCCCCGAACTCCTACGAGCAGTACTTC.

This clonotype has just a few counts. This chain uses TRBV4-3 with TRBJ1-5, with a possible D match to TRBD1 (5 bases). Germline loops: CDR1 LGHNA, CDR2 YSLEER. Trimming took off 0 bases at V and 1 base at J, with 7 bases between the two ends. This CDR3 comprises 15 residues. CDR3 region: CASSQDQGSNQPQHF. The CDR3, as DNA: TGCGCCAGCAGCCAAGATCAGGGAAGCAATCAGCCCCAGCATTTT.

This clonotype is termed medium-sized (0.01 to 0.1%). The chain links TRBV11-2 to TRBJ2-3; TRBD2 aligns across 9 bases. Germline assignment: CDR1 SGHAT and CDR2 FQNNGV. J gave up 2 bases and V 5 bases, and 11 bases lay outside the gene matches. This CDR3 region has 17 residues. This chain's CDR3 is CASSPLVTSGPTDTQYF. In DNA form, the CDR3 reads TGTGCCAGCAGCCCCCTCGTGACTAGCGGACCCACAGATACGCAGTATTTT.

In this sample, this clonotype turned up many times. The chain carries TRBV28 and TRBJ1-6; D unclear. Germline V gene sequence: CDR1 MDHEN, CDR2 SYDVKM. Trimming took 5 bases from V and 8 from J, leaving 10 bases between them. CDR3 length: 13 residues. CDR3 sequence: CASSNVKDSPLHF. The CDR3 DNA is TGTGCCAGCAGTAACGTCAAGGATTCACCCCTCCACTTT.

The table lists this clonotype with many counts. The CDR3 DNA reads as TGTGCCAGCAGCTTAGCGGGGACACCAATCTATGGCTACACCTTC. The encoded protein is CASSLAGTPIYGYTF. This rearrangement joins TRBV11-2 to TRBJ1-2; D possibly corresponds to TRBD1 (6 bases). Deletions cut 1 base from V and 4 bases from J, with 13 bases between. CDR3 length: 15 residues. In germline, CDR1 is SGHAT, CDR2 FQNNGV.

This clonotype has at least ten counts. The chain uses TRBV7-2 and TRBJ1-5; unclear D gene. Trimming took off 1 base at V and 4 bases at J, with 8 bases between the two ends. The CDR3 is 14 amino acids. Germline V CDR1 and CDR2: SGHTA, FQGNSA. The CDR3 nucleotides read TGTGCCAGCAGCTTAGAGGCCGGGAATCAGCCCCAGCATTTT. Residues: CASSLEAGNQPQHF.

The chain is built from TRBV27 and TRBJ1-1; no clear D gene. Germline loops: CDR1 MNHEY, CDR2 SMNVEV (reference sequence). The CDR3 is 15 residues long. V dropped 3 bases and J dropped 2 bases, with 13 bases sitting between them. The CDR3 loop reads CASSFRVPYNTEAFF. CDR3 in DNA: TGTGCCAGCAGTTTTAGGGTTCCGTATAACACTGAAGCTTTCTTT.

At least ten counts were recorded for this clonotype. The J gene is TRBJ1-2, the V gene TRBV30, with TRBD1 as a possible D gene (5 bases). Germline CDR1 is GTSNPN and CDR2 is SVGIG (reference sequence). V dropped 4 bases and J dropped 10 bases, with 22 bases sitting between them. The CDR3 is made up of 14 amino acids. DNA of the CDR3: TGTGCCTGGACTAGCCCGGGACCTAGACCCCCCTACACCTTC. Translated: CAWTSPGPRPPYTF.

This clonotype came up a few times. The V and J genes are TRBV7-9 and TRBJ2-1, with 9 bases identical to TRBD1. Germline CDR1 and CDR2: SEHNR and FQNEAQ (reference sequence). The CDR3 runs to 14 residues. Trimming removed 5 bases from V and 9 bases from J; junction bases left unmatched: 8. This chain's CDR3 is CASSPDRGSTEQFF. The DNA for the CDR3 is TGTGCCAGCAGCCCGGACAGGGGTAGTACTGAGCAGTTCTTC.

This clonotype was recorded many times. This chain joins TRBV2 and TRBJ2-1; D possibly uses TRBD1 or TRBD2 (5 bases each). From germline, CDR1 is SNHLY and CDR2 FYNNEI. The ends were cut back, 9 bases at V and 0 bases at J, with 12 bases in the middle. This CDR3 is built from 14 residues. CDR3 DNA: TGTGCCAGTCGGGACGGGACCTCCTACAATGAGCAGTTCTTC. This codes for CASRDGTSYNEQFF.

This chain joins TRBV28 and TRBJ1-2; the match to TRBD1 covers 8 bases. Germline V gene lookup returns CDR1 MDHEN and CDR2 SYDVKM. This CDR3 comprises 17 residues. Trimming cost V 2 bases and J 3 bases; bases outside gene matches: 11. The CDR3 region is CASSLAGRTGPDYGYTF. The CDR3 coding sequence is TGTGCCAGCAGTTTAGCCGGAAGGACAGGGCCTGACTATGGCTACACCTTC.

This clonotype was observed at least ten times. The chain has TRBV12-3 or TRBV12-4 and TRBJ2-1; 12 nucleotides line up with TRBD2. This CDR3 spans 14 amino acids. Trimming removed 5 bases from V and 9 bases from J; junction bases left unmatched: 5. CDR3 sequence (DNA): TGTGCCAGCAGTCTCGGACTAGCGGGGACTGAGCAGTTCTTC. The encoded protein is CASSLGLAGTEQFF.

This clonotype was counted many times. The genes are TRBV6-2 or TRBV6-3 and TRBJ2-1, with 9 positions matching TRBD1. There are 15 residues in the CDR3. The V segment lost 2 bases and the J segment 8 bases; nucleotides outside the gene matches: 7. Germline V gene sequence: CDR1 MNHEY, CDR2 SVGEGT. The CDR3 DNA follows: TGTGCCAGCAGTTACGGGGACAGGGCTGGGGATGAGCAGTTCTTC. Its translation is CASSYGDRAGDEQFF.

The rearrangement links TRBV5-1 to TRBJ2-5; weak D call: TRBD1 (6 bases). This CDR3 contains 15 residues. The V end lost 4 bases, the J end lost 11 bases, and 24 bases lay between the germline ends. Germline lookup yields CDR1 SGHRS and CDR2 YFSETQ. The CDR3 region has the DNA TGCGCCAGCAGCCACTCGGCCCTGGACAGCAACTCGCAGTACTTC. This gives the protein CASSHSALDSNSQYF. Full variable domain (outside the CDR3, taken from reference TRBV5-1 and TRBJ2-5): KAGVTQTPRYLIKTRGQQVTLSCSPISGHRSVSWYQQTPGQGLQFLFEYFSETQRNKGNFPGRFSGRQFSNSRSEMNVSTLELGDSALYLCASSHSALDSNSQYFGPGTRLLVL.

This clonotype was recorded at least ten times. The J gene is TRBJ2-7, the V gene TRBV18, with D perhaps TRBD1 (5 bases). Germline values: CDR1 KGHSH, CDR2 LQKENI. The CDR3 is made up of 16 amino acids. The ends were cut back, 3 bases at V and 6 bases at J, with 21 bases in the middle. CDR3 region: CASSPSRRAHGSEQYF. The CDR3 region has the DNA TGTGCCAGCTCACCCTCCCGCAGGGCTCACGGGTCCGAGCAGTACTTC.

This clonotype was observed at least ten times. The chain joins TRBV7-2 to TRBJ2-7; possible D gene TRBD2, 6 bases. The CDR3 sequence is 14 residues long. V was pared by 4 bases and J by 3 bases, with 13 bases between. Germline V gives CDR1 SGHTA, CDR2 FQGNSA. The DNA for the CDR3 is TGTGCCAGCAGCTATGGGGGGATTAACTACGAGCAGTACTTC. It yields the protein CASSYGGINYEQYF.

This clonotype was picked up a small number of times. The rearrangement uses TRBV5-6 and TRBJ2-4; the D is unclear. V was pared by 3 bases and J by 0 bases, with 10 bases between. The CDR3 covers 15 residues. Germline assignment: CDR1 SGHDT and CDR2 YYEEEE. The CDR3 sequence is CASSSGPVAKNIQYF. CDR3 bases: TGTGCCAGCAGCTCCGGCCCAGTAGCCAAAAACATTCAGTACTTC.

This clonotype was observed at least ten times. This chain uses TRBV29-1 with TRBJ2-7; the match to TRBD2 covers 10 bases. J lost 7 bases, V lost 5 bases, and 5 bases had no gene match. This CDR3 spans 12 amino acids. Germline lookup yields CDR1 SQVTM and CDR2 ANQGSEA. CDR3 loop: CSVLASGGEQYF. CDR3 DNA sequence: TGCAGCGTTCTGGCTAGCGGGGGAGAGCAGTACTTC.

This clonotype occurred many times. The V and J genes are TRBV12-3 or TRBV12-4 and TRBJ1-2; 11 positions agree with TRBD1. CDR3 length: 15 amino acids. V lost 0 bases, J lost 13 bases, and 10 bases stayed unmatched. Here the CDR3 reads CASSLASPGQGVSTF. The CDR3 DNA follows: TGTGCCAGCAGTTTAGCTTCACCGGGACAGGGGGTCTCCACCTTC.